This T cell receptor beta chain was profiled in a study of T cell repertoires in cytomegalovirus infection. Findings of the study overall: CMV-specific HLA-C-restricted TCR beta clonotypes dominated the ex vivo response.

With respect to this clonotype: Its target is unknown.

TCRdb analysed the reads with MiXCR anew, one entry per CDR3 protein. The sample has hundreds of thousands of distinct CDR3 sequences; 32% are singletons. V lost 0 bases, J lost 6 bases, and 11 bases lay in between. Germline-derived CDR1 and CDR2 are LGHNA and YNFKEQ. The CDR3 is made up of 14 amino acids. The genes are TRBV4-2 and TRBJ1-2; no definite D call. Here the sequenced sample was cultured CD8+ T cells from PBMCs, taken from culture after CMV antigen stimulation. The clonotype was recovered from a human donor in good health (CMV status not recorded). Some clones in this sample may be carry-over from other donors' samples. The CDR3 loop is CASSQDGQVNGYTF. The CDR3, as DNA: TGTGCCAGCAGCCAAGACGGGCAGGTGAATGGCTACACCTTC.